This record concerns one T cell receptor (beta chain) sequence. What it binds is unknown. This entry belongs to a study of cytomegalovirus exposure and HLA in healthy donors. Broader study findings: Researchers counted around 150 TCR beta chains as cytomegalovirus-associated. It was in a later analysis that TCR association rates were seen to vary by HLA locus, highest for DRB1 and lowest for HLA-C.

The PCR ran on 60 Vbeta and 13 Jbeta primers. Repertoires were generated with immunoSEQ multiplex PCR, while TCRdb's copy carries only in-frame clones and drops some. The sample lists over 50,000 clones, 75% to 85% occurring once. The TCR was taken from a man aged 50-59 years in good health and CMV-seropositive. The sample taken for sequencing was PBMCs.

The CDR3 spells CASSLGGGGYTGELFF. CDR3 coding DNA: TGTGCCAGCAGCTTGGGCGGGGGCGGATACACCGGGGAGCTGTTTTTT. The chain joins TRBV5-4 to TRBJ2-2; D might be TRBD2 (7 bases). CDR1 is SGHNT, CDR2 YYREEE, per germline (reference sequence). The germline V and J ends were trimmed by 0 bases and 3 bases, with 12 bases remaining between them. This CDR3 spans 16 amino acids.